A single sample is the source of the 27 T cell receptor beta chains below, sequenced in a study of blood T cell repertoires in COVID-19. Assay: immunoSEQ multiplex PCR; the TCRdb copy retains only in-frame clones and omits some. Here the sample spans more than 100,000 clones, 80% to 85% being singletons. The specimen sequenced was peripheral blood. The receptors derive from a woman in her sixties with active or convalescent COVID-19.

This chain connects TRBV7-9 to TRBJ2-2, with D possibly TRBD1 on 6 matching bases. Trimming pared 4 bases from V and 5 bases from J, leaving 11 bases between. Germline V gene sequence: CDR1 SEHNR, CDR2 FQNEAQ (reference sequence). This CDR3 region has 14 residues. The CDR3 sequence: CASSSGTGTGELFF. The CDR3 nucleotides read TGTGCCAGCAGCTCTGGTACAGGGACCGGGGAGCTGTTTTTT.

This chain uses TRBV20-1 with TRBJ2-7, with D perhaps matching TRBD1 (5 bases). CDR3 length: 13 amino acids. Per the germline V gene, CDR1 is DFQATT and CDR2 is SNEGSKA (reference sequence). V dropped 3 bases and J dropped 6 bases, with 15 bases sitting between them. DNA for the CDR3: TGCAGTGCTAGTGGGATTAGAACAGGCGAGCAGTACTTC. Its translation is CSASGIRTGEQYF.

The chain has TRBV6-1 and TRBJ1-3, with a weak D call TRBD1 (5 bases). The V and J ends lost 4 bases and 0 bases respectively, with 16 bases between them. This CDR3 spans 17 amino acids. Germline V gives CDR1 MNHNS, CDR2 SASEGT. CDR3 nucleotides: TGTGCCAGCAGTGGTAATCGCGGGGGGTCCTCTGGAAACACCATATATTTT. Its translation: CASSGNRGGSSGNTIYF.

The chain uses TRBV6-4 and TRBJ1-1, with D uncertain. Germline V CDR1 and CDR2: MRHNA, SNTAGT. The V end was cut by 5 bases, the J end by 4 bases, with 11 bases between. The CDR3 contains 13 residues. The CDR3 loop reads CASSIDGSTEAFF. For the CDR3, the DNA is TGTGCCAGCAGTATAGATGGGAGCACTGAAGCTTTCTTT.

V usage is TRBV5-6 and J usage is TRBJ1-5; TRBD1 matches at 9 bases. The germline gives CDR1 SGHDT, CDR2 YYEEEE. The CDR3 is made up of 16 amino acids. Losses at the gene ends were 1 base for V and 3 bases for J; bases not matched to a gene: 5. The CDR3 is CASSLLGTGNNQPQHF. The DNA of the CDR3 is TGTGCCAGCAGCTTGCTCGGGACAGGGAACAATCAGCCCCAGCATTTT.

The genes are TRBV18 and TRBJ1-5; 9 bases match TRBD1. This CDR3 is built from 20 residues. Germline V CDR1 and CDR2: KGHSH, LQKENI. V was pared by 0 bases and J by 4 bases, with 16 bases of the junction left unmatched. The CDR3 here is CASSPPDRGDRWSRNQPQHF. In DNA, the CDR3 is TGTGCCAGCTCACCACCGGACAGGGGCGACCGCTGGTCTCGAAATCAGCCCCAGCATTTT.

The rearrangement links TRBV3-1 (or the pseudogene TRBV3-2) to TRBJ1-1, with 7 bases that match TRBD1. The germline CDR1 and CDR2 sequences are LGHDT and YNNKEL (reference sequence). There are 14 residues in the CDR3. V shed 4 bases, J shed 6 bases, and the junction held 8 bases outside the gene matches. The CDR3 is CASSRQTGVSEAFF. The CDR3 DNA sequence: TGTGCCAGCAGCCGTCAAACAGGGGTCTCTGAAGCTTTCTTT.

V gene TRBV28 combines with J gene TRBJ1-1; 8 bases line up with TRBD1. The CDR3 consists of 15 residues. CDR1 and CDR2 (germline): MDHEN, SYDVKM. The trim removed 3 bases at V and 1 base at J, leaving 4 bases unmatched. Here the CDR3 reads CASSFPDRANTEAFF. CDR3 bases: TGTGCCAGCAGTTTCCCGGACAGGGCGAACACTGAAGCTTTCTTT.

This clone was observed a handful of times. DNA for the CDR3: TGCGCCAGCAGCTGGAAGACAGGGAGCTCCTATAATTCACCCCTCCACTTT. As protein: CASSWKTGSSYNSPLHF. The chain is built from TRBV5-1 and TRBJ1-6; 7 positions agree with TRBD1. This CDR3 contains 17 residues. V was pared by 3 bases and J by 0 bases, with 6 bases of the junction left unmatched. From germline, CDR1 is SGHRS and CDR2 YFSETQ.

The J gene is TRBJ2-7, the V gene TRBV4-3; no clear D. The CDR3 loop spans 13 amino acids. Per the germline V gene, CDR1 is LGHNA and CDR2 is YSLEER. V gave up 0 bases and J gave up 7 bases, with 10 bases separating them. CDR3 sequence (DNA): TGCGCCAGCAGCCAAGAGCGAAACCTAGAGCAGTACTTC. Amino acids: CASSQERNLEQYF.

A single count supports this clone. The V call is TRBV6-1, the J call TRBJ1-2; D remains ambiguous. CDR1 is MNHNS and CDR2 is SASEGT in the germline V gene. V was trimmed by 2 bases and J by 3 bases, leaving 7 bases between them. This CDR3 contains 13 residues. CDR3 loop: CASSEFSDYGYTF. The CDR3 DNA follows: TGTGCCAGCAGTGAATTTTCCGACTATGGCTACACCTTC.

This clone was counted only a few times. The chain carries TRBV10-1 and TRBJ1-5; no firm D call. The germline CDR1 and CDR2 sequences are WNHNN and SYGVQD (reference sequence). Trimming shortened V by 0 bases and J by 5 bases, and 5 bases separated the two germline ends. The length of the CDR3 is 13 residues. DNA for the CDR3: TGCGCCAGCAGTGAGTCGCACTATCAGCCCCAGCATTTT. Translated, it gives CASSESHYQPQHF.

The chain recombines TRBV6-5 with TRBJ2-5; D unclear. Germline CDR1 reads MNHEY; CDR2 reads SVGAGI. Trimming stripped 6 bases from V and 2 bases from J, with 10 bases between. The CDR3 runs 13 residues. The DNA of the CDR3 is TGTGCCAGCAGGGTAGACAATCAAGAGACCCAGTACTTC. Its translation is CASRVDNQETQYF.

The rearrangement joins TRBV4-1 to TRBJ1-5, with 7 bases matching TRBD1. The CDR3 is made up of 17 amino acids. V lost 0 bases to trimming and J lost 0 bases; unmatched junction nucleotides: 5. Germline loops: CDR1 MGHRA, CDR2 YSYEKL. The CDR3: CASSQETGDYSNQPQHF. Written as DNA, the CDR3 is TGCGCCAGCAGCCAAGAAACAGGGGATTATAGCAATCAGCCCCAGCATTTT.

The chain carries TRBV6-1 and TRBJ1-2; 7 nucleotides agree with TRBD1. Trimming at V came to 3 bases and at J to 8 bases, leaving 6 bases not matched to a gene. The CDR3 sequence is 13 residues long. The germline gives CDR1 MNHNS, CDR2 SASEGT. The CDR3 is CASSEVTGRGYTF. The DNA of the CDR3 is TGTGCCAGCAGTGAGGTGACAGGGAGAGGCTACACCTTC.

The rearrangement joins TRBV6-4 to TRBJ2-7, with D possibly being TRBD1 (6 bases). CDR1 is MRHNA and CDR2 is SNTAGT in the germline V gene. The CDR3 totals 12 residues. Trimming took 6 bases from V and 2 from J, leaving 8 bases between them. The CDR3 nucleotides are TGTGCCAGCAGGGACAGAGCCTACGAGCAGTACTTC. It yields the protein CASRDRAYEQYF.

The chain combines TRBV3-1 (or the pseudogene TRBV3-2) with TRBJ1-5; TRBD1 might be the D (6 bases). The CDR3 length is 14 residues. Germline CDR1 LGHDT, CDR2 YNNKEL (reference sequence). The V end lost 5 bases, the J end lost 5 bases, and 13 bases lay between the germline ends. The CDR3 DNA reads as TGTGCCAGCAGCGACAACGCAGGGGATCAGCCCCAGCATTTT. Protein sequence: CASSDNAGDQPQHF.

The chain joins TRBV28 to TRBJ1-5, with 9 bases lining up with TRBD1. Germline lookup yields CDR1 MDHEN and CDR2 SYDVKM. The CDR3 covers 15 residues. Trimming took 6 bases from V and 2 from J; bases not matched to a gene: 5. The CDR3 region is CASRTTGGGNQPQHF. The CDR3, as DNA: TGTGCCAGCAGAACGACAGGGGGTGGCAATCAGCCCCAGCATTTT.

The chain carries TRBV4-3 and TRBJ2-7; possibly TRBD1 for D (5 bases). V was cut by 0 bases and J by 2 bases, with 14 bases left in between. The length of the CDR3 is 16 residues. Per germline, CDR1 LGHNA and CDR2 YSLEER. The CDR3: CASSQDITGVAYEQYF. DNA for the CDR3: TGCGCCAGCAGCCAAGATATTACAGGTGTAGCCTACGAGCAGTACTTC.

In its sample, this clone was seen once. CDR3 sequence reads: CASSIDLGGPGYEQYF. The CDR3 nucleotides are TGTGCCAGTAGTATAGATCTGGGAGGGCCTGGCTACGAGCAGTACTTC. The chain links TRBV19 to TRBJ2-7; the match to TRBD2 covers 7 bases. The CDR3 is 16 amino acids. Germline lookup yields CDR1 LNHDA and CDR2 SQIVND (reference sequence). Losses at the gene ends were 0 bases for V and 3 bases for J; bases not matched to a gene: 8.

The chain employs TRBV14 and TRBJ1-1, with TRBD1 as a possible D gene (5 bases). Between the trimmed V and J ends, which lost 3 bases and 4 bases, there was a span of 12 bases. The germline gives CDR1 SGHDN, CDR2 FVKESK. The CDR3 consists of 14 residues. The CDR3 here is CASSHGGSSTEAFF. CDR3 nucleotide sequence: TGTGCCAGCAGCCACGGGGGGTCCAGCACTGAAGCTTTCTTT. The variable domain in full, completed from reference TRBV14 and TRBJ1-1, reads EAGVTQFPSHSVIEKGQTVTLRCDPISGHDNLYWYRRVMGKEIKFLLHFVKESKQDESGMPNNRFLAERTGGTYSTLKVQPAELEDSGVYFCASSHGGSSTEAFFGQGTRLTVV.

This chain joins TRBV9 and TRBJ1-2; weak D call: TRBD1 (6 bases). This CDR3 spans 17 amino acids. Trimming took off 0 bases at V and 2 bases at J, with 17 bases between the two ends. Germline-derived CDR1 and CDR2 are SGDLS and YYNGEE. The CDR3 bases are TGTGCCAGCAGCGTAGCCGCGGGCAGGGGAGAGAACTATGGCTACACCTTC. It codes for CASSVAAGRGENYGYTF.

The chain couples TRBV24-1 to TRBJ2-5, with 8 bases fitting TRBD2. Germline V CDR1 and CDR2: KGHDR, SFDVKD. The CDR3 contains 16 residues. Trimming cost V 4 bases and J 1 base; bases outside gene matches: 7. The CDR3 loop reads CATSEFPAGGQETQYF. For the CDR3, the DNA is TGTGCCACCAGTGAGTTTCCTGCGGGAGGCCAAGAGACCCAGTACTTC.

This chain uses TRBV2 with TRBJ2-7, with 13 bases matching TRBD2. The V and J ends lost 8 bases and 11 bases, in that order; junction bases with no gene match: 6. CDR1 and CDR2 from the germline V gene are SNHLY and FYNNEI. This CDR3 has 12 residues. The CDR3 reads CASGTSGISKYF. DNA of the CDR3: TGTGCCAGCGGGACTAGCGGGATATCGAAGTACTTC.

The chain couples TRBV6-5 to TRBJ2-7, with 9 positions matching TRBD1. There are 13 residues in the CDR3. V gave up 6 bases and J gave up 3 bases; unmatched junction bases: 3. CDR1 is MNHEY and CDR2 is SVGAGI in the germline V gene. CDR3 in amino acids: CASRTGQGYEQYV. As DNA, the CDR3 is TGTGCCAGCAGGACGGGACAGGGCTACGAGCAGTACGTC.

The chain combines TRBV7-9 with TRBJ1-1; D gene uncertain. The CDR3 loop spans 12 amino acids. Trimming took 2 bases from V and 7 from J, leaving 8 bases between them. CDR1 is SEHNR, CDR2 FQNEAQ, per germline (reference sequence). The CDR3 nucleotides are TGTGCCAGCAGCTTAAAACAGCTTGAAGCTTTCTTT. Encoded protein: CASSLKQLEAFF.

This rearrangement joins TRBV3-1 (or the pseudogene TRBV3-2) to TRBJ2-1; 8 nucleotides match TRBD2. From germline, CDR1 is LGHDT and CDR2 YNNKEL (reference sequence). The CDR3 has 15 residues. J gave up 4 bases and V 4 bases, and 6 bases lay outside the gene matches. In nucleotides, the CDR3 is TGTGCCAGCAGCCCCGGGCAGCGGGGGTACAATGAGCAGTTCTTC. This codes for CASSPGQRGYNEQFF.